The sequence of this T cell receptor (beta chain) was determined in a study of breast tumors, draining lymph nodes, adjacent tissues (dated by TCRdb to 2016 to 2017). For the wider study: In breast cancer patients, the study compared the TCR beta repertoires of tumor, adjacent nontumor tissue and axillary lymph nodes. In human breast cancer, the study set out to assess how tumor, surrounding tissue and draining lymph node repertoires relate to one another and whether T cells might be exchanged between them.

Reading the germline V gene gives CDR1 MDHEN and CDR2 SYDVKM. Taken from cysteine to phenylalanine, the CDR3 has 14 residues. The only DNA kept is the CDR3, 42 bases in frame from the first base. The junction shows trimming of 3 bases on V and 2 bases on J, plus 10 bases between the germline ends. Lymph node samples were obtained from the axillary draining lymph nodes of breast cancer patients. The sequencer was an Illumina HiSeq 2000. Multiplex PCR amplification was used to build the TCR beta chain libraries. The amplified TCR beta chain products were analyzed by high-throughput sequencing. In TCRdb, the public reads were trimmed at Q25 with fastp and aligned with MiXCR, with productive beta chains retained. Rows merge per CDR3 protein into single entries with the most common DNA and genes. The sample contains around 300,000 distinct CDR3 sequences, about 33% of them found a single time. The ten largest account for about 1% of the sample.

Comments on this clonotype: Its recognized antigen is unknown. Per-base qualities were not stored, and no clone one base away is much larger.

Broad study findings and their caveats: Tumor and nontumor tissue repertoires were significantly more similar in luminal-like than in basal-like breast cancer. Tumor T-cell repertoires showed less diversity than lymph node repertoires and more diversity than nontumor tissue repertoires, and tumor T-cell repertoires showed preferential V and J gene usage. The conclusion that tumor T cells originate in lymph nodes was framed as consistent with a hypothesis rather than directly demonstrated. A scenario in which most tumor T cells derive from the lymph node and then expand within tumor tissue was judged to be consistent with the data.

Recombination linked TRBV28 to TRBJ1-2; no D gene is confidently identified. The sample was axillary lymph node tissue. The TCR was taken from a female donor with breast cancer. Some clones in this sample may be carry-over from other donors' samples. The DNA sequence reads TGTGCCAGCAGTTTTGGGGTGGCGAACTATGGCTACACCTTC. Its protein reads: CASSFGVANYGYTF.